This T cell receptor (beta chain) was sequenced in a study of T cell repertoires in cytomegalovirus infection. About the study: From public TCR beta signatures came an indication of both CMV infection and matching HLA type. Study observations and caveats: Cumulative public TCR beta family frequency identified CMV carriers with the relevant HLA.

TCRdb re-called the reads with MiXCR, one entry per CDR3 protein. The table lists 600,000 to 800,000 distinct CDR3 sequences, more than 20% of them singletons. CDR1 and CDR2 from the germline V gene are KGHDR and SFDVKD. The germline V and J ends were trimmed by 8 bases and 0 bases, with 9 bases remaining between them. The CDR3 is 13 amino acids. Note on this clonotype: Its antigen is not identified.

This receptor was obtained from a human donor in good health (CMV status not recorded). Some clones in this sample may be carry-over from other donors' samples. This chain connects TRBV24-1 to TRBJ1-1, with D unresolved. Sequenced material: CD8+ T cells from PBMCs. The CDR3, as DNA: TGTGCCACCAAGGGAGGGATGAACACTGAAGCTTTCTTT. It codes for CATKGGMNTEAFF.